The present entry profiles one T cell receptor (beta chain) with its context. The antigen is undetermined. This may stem from a read error, because a much larger clone lies one nucleotide away. TCRdb re-analysed the 5' RACE reads in MiXCR, keeping a single row per CDR3 protein. The data hold 250,000 to 400,000 distinct CDR3 sequences, with 9.5% to 13% observed a single time. The data originate from a study of CD8 T cells in ankylosing spondylitis. Looked up from germline, CDR1 is SQVTM and CDR2 is ANQGSEA. This CDR3 has 13 residues. Study-level points and caveats: Seemingly characteristic of ankylosing spondylitis blood was a TCR beta motif consisting of 7 or 8 highly homologous variants.

The source material was blood, either unsorted or a sorted T cell fraction (not recorded which). The receptor was derived from a female donor with ankylosing spondylitis or in good health (not recorded which). The chain is built from TRBV29-1 and TRBJ2-4; possibly TRBD2 for D (6 bases). DNA for the CDR3: TGCAGCGGTCCGGGAGTAGCCCAAAACATTCAGTACTTC. Its translation: CSGPGVAQNIQYF.